The 23 T cell receptor beta chains reported below all come from one sample, sequenced in a study of T cell repertoires in cytomegalovirus infection (dated by TCRdb to between 2017 and 2020). TCRdb shows the sequencer as Illumina HiSeq 1500. The public reads were run again by TCRdb, first through fastp at Q25 and then through MiXCR, and only productive beta chains were kept. Rows matching on CDR3 protein sequence are summarized as one entry with the most common DNA and genes. This sample gives approximately 500,000 distinct CDR3 sequences in total; roughly 10% of them show up just once. Roughly 10% of the sample belongs to the ten largest clones. The sample consisted of PBMCs. The receptors shown here come from a human donor in good health (CMV status not recorded). Some clones in this sample may be carry-over from other donors' samples.

This clonotype was seen many times. The chain uses TRBV5-1 and TRBJ1-5, with 9 bases identical to TRBD1. Germline V gene lookup returns CDR1 SGHRS and CDR2 YFSETQ. The V segment lost 4 bases and the J segment 3 bases; nucleotides outside the gene matches: 11. The CDR3 has 17 residues. Here the CDR3 DNA reads TGCGCCAGCAGCCCACTGGGTGGACAGGGGAACAATCAGCCCCAGCATTTT. Translating gives CASSPLGGQGNNQPQHF.

The table lists this clonotype with many counts. The chain recombines TRBV12-3 or TRBV12-4 with TRBJ2-3; perhaps D is TRBD1 or TRBD2 (5 bases each). The V and J ends lost 5 bases and 2 bases respectively, with 14 bases between them. This CDR3 is 15 amino acids long. The CDR3 region is CASSLTGRNTDTQYF. DNA for the CDR3: TGTGCCAGCAGTCTCACGGGACGGAACACAGATACGCAGTATTTT.

A few counts support this clonotype. The chain links TRBV20-1 to TRBJ2-7; D is possibly TRBD1 (5 bases). The germline gives CDR1 DFQATT, CDR2 SNEGSKA (reference sequence). CDR3 size: 13 residues. Trimming pared 4 bases from V and 2 bases from J, leaving 12 bases between. CDR3 amino acids: CSANPGMTYEQYF. The CDR3 DNA is TGCAGTGCTAACCCAGGGATGACCTACGAGCAGTACTTC.

In its sample, this clonotype was seen a few times. The genes are TRBV9 and TRBJ2-5, with TRBD2 matching 7 bases. Germline assignment: CDR1 SGDLS and CDR2 YYNGEE. This CDR3 spans 16 amino acids. V shed 0 bases, J shed 1 base, and the junction held 6 bases outside the gene matches. CDR3 in amino acids: CASSVVLAATQETQYF. CDR3 DNA: TGTGCCAGCAGCGTAGTCCTAGCGGCAACCCAAGAGACCCAGTACTTC.

This clonotype has at least ten counts. The chain joins TRBV2 to TRBJ1-5, with D tentatively TRBD1 (5 bases). Germline assignment: CDR1 SNHLY and CDR2 FYNNEI. The CDR3 covers 15 residues. Trimming removed 3 bases at V and 3 bases at J, with 12 bases between. The CDR3 protein is CASSDRGFVNQPQHF. The DNA for the CDR3 is TGTGCCAGCAGTGACCGGGGGTTCGTCAATCAGCCCCAGCATTTT.

The rearrangement joins TRBV28 to TRBJ2-2; 11 bases fit TRBD1. The CDR3 is made up of 15 amino acids. The J segment lost 1 base and the V segment lost 9 bases, leaving 4 bases of the junction unmatched. In germline, CDR1 is MDHEN, CDR2 SYDVKM. The CDR3 loop reads CASRTGGVNTGELFF. DNA of the CDR3: TGTGCCAGTAGGACAGGGGGCGTGAACACCGGGGAGCTGTTTTTT.

This clonotype was seen only a few times. This chain joins TRBV27 and TRBJ2-5; no clear D gene. The CDR3 extends over 13 amino acids. V gave up 3 bases and J gave up 3 bases, with 8 bases separating them. The germline V gene encodes CDR1 MNHEY and CDR2 SMNVEV (reference sequence). The CDR3 protein is CASSFEPKETQYF. The CDR3 region has the DNA TGTGCCAGCAGTTTCGAGCCGAAAGAGACCCAGTACTTC.

The sample holds many counts of this clonotype. The V call is TRBV7-2, the J call TRBJ1-1; D is uncertain. Germline assignment: CDR1 SGHTA and CDR2 FQGNSA. The V and J ends lost 2 bases and 2 bases respectively, with 9 bases between them. The CDR3 has 14 amino acids. CDR3 sequence: CASSLTVTNTEAFF. CDR3 nucleotide sequence: TGTGCCAGCAGCTTAACAGTCACCAACACTGAAGCTTTCTTT.

In this sample, this clonotype turned up many times. V and J are TRBV5-4 and TRBJ2-1, with 11 bases that match TRBD2. Germline values: CDR1 SGHNT, CDR2 YYREEE (reference sequence). This CDR3 has 15 amino acids. Trimming at V came to 3 bases and at J to 3 bases, leaving 2 bases not matched to a gene. The CDR3 protein is CASSYGTSGYNEQFF. As DNA, the CDR3 is TGTGCCAGCAGCTACGGGACTAGCGGCTACAATGAGCAGTTCTTC.

The rearrangement links TRBV10-3 to TRBJ2-7, with no clear D. Trimming shortened V by 4 bases and J by 5 bases, and 6 bases separated the two germline ends. This CDR3 contains 11 residues. The germline CDR1 and CDR2 sequences are ENHRY and SYGVKD. In nucleotides, the CDR3 is TGTGCCATCAGTGCCAAGGACGAGCAGTACTTC. It yields the protein CAISAKDEQYF.

The chain carries TRBV9 and TRBJ2-1; D is uncertain. From germline, CDR1 is SGDLS and CDR2 YYNGEE. Trimming took 4 bases from V and 1 from J, leaving 12 bases between them. The CDR3 is 15 residues long. The CDR3: CASSPHPTSYNEQFF. Here the CDR3 DNA reads TGTGCCAGCAGCCCCCATCCCACTTCCTACAATGAGCAGTTCTTC. The full variable domain, its missing parts supplied by reference TRBV9 and TRBJ2-1, is DSGVTQTPKHLITATGQRVTLRCSPRSGDLSVYWYQQSLDQGLQFLIQYYNGEERAKGNILERFSAQQFPDLHSELNLSSLELGDSALYFCASSPHPTSYNEQFFGPGTRLTVL.

This CDR3 is CASSLWRGGGQFF. DNA of the CDR3: TGTGCCAGCAGTTTATGGCGGGGGGGGGGGCAGTTCTTC. V and J are TRBV27 and TRBJ2-1; TRBD2 matches at 9 bases. V lost 1 base to trimming and J lost 12 bases; unmatched junction nucleotides: 4. Looked up from germline, CDR1 is MNHEY and CDR2 is SMNVEV (reference sequence). The CDR3 runs to 13 residues.

This clonotype was detected many times. The chain combines TRBV7-8 with TRBJ1-3; the D is unclear. V dropped 4 bases and J dropped 0 bases, with 10 bases sitting between them. There are 15 residues in the CDR3. Germline values: CDR1 SGHVS, CDR2 FQNEAQ. The CDR3: CASSWEARSGNTIYF. The CDR3 nucleotides are TGTGCCAGCAGCTGGGAGGCCCGCTCTGGAAACACCATATATTTT.

At least ten counts were recorded for this clonotype. The chain links TRBV7-9 to TRBJ2-5, with D perhaps TRBD2 (6 bases). This CDR3 is built from 16 residues. V lost 5 bases and J 4 bases, leaving 20 bases between the germline ends. The V gene's germline CDR1 is SEHNR and CDR2 FQNEAQ (reference sequence). The CDR3 is CASSPRDFRVAETQYF. The CDR3 DNA is TGTGCCAGCAGCCCACGGGACTTTCGCGTGGCAGAGACCCAGTACTTC. Full variable domain (rest looked up from reference TRBV7-9 and TRBJ2-5): DTGVSQNPRHKITKRGQNVTFRCDPISEHNRLYWYRQTLGQGPEFLTYFQNEAQLEKSRLLSDRFSAERPKGSFSTLEIQRTEQGDSAMYLCASSPRDFRVAETQYFGPGTRLLVL.

This chain uses TRBV27 with TRBJ2-2, with TRBD1 matching 9 bases. The CDR3 loop spans 15 amino acids. In germline, CDR1 is MNHEY, CDR2 SMNVEV (reference sequence). Trimming cost V 5 bases and J 6 bases; bases outside gene matches: 7. CDR3 sequence reads: CASSLRDREAGELFF. The CDR3 nucleotides read TGTGCCAGCAGTCTCCGGGACAGGGAGGCCGGGGAGCTGTTTTTT.

This clonotype was observed at least ten times. This chain connects TRBV28 to TRBJ2-6; D gene unclear. The length of the CDR3 is 15 residues. The ends were cut back, 6 bases at V and 1 base at J, with 10 bases in the middle. Germline CDR1 MDHEN, CDR2 SYDVKM. The CDR3 region has the DNA TGTGCCAGCAGCACTTTAGGGTCTGGGGCCAACGTCCTGACTTTC. It codes for CASSTLGSGANVLTF.

In this sample, this clonotype turned up many times. V gene TRBV11-2 combines with J gene TRBJ2-1; maybe TRBD2 (5 bases). Trimming removed 7 bases at V and 5 bases at J, with 6 bases between. CDR1 and CDR2 (germline): SGHAT, FQNNGV. The CDR3 length is 11 residues. The CDR3 loop is CASMRDNEQFF. CDR3 DNA sequence: TGTGCCAGCATGAGGGACAATGAGCAGTTCTTC.

This clonotype was found many times. The chain links TRBV5-5 to TRBJ1-1; D is unclear. Germline loops: CDR1 SGHKS, CDR2 YYEKEE (reference sequence). V lost 2 bases and J lost 5, with 7 bases in between. The CDR3 totals 12 residues. CDR3 residues: CASSFLGTEAFF. Here the CDR3 DNA reads TGTGCCAGCAGCTTCCTGGGGACTGAAGCTTTCTTT.

This clonotype was seen many times. This chain connects TRBV25-1 to TRBJ1-5; a possible D gene is TRBD1 (6 bases). V was pared by 4 bases and J by 4 bases, with 11 bases between. The length of the CDR3 is 14 residues. Germline V gene lookup returns CDR1 MGHDK and CDR2 SYGVNS. The CDR3 spells CASSGRQVNQPQHF. CDR3 in DNA: TGTGCCAGCAGTGGGCGACAGGTGAATCAGCCCCAGCATTTT.

This clonotype occurred a few times. The chain's CDR3 is CASLRTGGRREKLFF. The CDR3 nucleotides read TGTGCCAGCCTCCGGACAGGAGGCCGTAGAGAAAAACTGTTTTTT. The chain employs TRBV11-2 and TRBJ1-4, with 7 nucleotides matching TRBD1. This CDR3 spans 15 amino acids. Looked up from germline, CDR1 is SGHAT and CDR2 is FQNNGV. V lost 8 bases and J lost 8; bases outside the gene matches: 14.

This clonotype was seen at least ten times. The chain is built from TRBV11-1 and TRBJ1-2, with 11 bases that match TRBD1. The CDR3 loop spans 16 amino acids. The junction had 6 bases not matched to a gene; V was cut back by 3 bases and J by 3 bases. Per germline, CDR1 SGHAT and CDR2 FQDESV (reference sequence). DNA of the CDR3: TGTGCCAGCAGCTTTGGGACAGGGGGACAGGACTATGGCTACACCTTC. This gives the protein CASSFGTGGQDYGYTF.

Only a few counts were recorded for this clonotype. V is TRBV19 and J is TRBJ2-1, with 13 bases fitting TRBD2. J lost 2 bases, V lost 1 base, and 5 bases had no gene match. Germline V gene sequence: CDR1 LNHDA, CDR2 SQIVND (reference sequence). CDR3 length: 18 amino acids. CDR3 amino acids: CASSIARGTSGTYNEQFF. The CDR3 nucleotides read TGTGCCAGTAGTATAGCTCGCGGGACTAGCGGGACCTACAATGAGCAGTTCTTC. The variable domain in full, completed from reference TRBV19 and TRBJ2-1, reads DGGITQSPKYLFRKEGQNVTLSCEQNLNHDAMYWYRQDPGQGLRLIYYSQIVNDFQKGDIAEGYSVSREKKESFPLTVTSAQKNPTAFYLCASSIARGTSGTYNEQFFGPGTRLTVL.

As concerns this clonotype: This may stem from a read error, because a much larger clone lies one nucleotide away. The genes are TRBV5-6 and TRBJ1-1; D not certain. CDR3 length equals 15 residues. The germline V gene encodes CDR1 SGHDT and CDR2 YYEEEE. The CDR3 DNA reads TGTGCCAGCAGACCGAGACGGGGTTTGAACGCTGAAGCTTTCTTT. Its translation is CASRPRRGLNAEAFF.